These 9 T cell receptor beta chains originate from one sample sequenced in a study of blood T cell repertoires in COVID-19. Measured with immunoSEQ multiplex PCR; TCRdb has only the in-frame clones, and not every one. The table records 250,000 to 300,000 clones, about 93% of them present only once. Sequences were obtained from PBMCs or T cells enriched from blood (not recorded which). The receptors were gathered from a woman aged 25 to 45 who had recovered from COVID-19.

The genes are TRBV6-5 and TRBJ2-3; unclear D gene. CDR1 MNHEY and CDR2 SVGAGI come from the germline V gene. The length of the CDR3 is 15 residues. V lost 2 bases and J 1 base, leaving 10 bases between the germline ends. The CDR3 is CASSYNGLGTDTQYF. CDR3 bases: TGTGCCAGCAGTTACAACGGTCTGGGCACAGATACGCAGTATTTT.

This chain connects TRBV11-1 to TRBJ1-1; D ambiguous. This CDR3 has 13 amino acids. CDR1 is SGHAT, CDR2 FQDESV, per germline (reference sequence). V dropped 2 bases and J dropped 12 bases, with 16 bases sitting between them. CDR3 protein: CASSLNRELKPFF. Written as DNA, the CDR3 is TGTGCCAGCAGCTTAAATCGAGAACTCAAGCCTTTCTTT. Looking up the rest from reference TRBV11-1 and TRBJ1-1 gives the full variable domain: EAEVAQSPRYKITEKSQAVAFWCDPISGHATLYWYRQILGQGPELLVQFQDESVVDDSQLPKDRFSAERLKGVDSTLKIQPAELGDSAMYLCASSLNRELKPFFGQGTRLTVV.

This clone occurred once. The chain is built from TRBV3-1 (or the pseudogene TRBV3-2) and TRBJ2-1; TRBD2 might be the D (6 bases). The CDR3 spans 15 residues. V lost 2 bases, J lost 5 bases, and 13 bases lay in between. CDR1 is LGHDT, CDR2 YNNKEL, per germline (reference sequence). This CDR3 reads CASSQSPAGNNEQFF. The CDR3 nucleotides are TGTGCCAGCAGCCAATCCCCTGCGGGAAACAATGAGCAGTTCTTC.

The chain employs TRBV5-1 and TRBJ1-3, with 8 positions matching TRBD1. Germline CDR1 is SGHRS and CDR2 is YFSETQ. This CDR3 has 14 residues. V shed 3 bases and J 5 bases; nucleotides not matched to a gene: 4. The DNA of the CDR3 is TGCGCCAGCAGCTCGACAGGGGTACGAAACACCATATATTTT. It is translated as CASSSTGVRNTIYF.

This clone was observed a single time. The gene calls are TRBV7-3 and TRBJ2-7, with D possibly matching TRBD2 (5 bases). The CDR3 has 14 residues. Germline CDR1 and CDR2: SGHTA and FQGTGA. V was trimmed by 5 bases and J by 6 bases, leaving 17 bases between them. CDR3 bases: TGTGCCAGCAGCCGCGGGCCTTCTCGCGGCGAGCAGTACTTC. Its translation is CASSRGPSRGEQYF.

The CDR3 region is CASSPGLMHEQYF. The DNA for the CDR3 is TGTGCCAGCTCACCGGGACTCATGCACGAGCAGTACTTC. The rearrangement links TRBV18 to TRBJ2-7; tentative D call: TRBD2 (6 bases). Germline lookup yields CDR1 KGHSH and CDR2 LQKENI. The V end lost 3 bases, the J end lost 5 bases, and 11 bases lay between the germline ends. This CDR3 has 13 amino acids.

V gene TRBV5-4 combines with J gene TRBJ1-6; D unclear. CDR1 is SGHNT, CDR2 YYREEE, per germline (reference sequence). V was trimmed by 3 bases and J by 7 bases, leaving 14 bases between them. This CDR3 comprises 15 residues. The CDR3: CASSSATHSNSPLHF. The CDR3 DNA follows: TGTGCCAGCAGCTCGGCCACCCATAGCAATTCACCCCTCCACTTT.

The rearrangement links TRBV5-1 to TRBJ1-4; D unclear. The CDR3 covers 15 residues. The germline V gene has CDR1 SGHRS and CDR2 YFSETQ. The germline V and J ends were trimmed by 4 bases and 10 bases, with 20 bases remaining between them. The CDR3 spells CASSPIDGFERKLFF. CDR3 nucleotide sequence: TGCGCCAGCAGCCCCATTGACGGGTTTGAAAGAAAACTGTTTTTT.

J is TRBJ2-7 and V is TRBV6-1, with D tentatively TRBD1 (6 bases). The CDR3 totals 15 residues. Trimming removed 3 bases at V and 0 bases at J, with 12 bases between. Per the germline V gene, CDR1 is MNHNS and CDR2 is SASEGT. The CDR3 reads CASSDRGMSSYEQYF. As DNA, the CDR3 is TGTGCCAGCAGTGACAGGGGAATGAGCTCCTACGAGCAGTACTTC.